This T cell receptor beta chain was recovered during a study of T cells expressing NK-cell markers. Study-level background: The study drew TCR beta repertoires from sorted CD3+CD56+NKG2C+, CD3+CD56+NKG2C- and CD3+CD56-NKG2C+ T cells. Study-level results: Whether the expanded NKG2C+ T cell clones recognized HCMV remained unclear.

Germline CDR1 and CDR2: SQVTM and ANQGSEA. This CDR3 comprises 13 residues. Comment on this clonotype: Its antigen remains unidentified.

TCRdb reprocessed the 5' RACE reads and keeps a single row for each CDR3 protein, giving no DNA. The table lists 500,000 to 600,000 distinct CDR3 sequences. The specimen was blood T cells: a sorted CD56 or NKG2C T cell subset, CD4+ or CD8+ T cells, or bulk PBMC T cells (not recorded which). This clonotype originated in a man younger than 35 in good health. The genes are TRBV29-1 and TRBJ2-3; the D gene TCRdb calls, TRBD1, cannot be checked with no DNA. The CDR3 here is CSDAGGTTDTQYF.